Reported below is one TCR beta chain. Trimming took 4 bases from V and 8 from J, leaving 20 bases between them. CDR1 and CDR2 from the germline V gene are MGHDK and SYGVNS. CDR3 length: 15 amino acids. As handled by the study authors: Using reference gene primer amplification, nucleated cell counts were estimated. This table comes from immunoSEQ multiplex PCR, and its TCRdb copy is limited to in-frame clones, with some not included. V, J and clone size reflect that table, while D and trimming were determined from the DNA. The sample consists of 85,000 to 90,000 clones, approximately 79% of them appearing once. The source of the sample is a study of blood T cell repertoires in COVID-19.

This TCR derives from a woman aged 80 or over with active or convalescent COVID-19. The specimen was peripheral blood. The V and J genes are TRBV25-1 and TRBJ1-2; a possible D gene is TRBD1 (5 bases). CDR3 sequence (DNA): TGTGCCAGCAGTGGTCGGTTACGGGGACTGTACGGCTACACCTTC. This codes for CASSGRLRGLYGYTF.